The entry below gives a single TCR beta chain sequence along with its context. CDR1 and CDR2 from the germline V gene are SGHTA and FQGNSA. V was pared by 5 bases and J by 0 bases, with 2 bases of the junction left unmatched. The CDR3 totals 14 residues. These data belong to a study of blood T cell repertoires in COVID-19. About the research overall: The cDNA or gDNA used as material had been derived from T cells, B-cell-depleted T cells, or PBMCs.

Sequenced by immunoSEQ multiplex PCR; TCRdb stores in-frame clones only, minus some. The table lists 65,000 to 95,000 clones, 78% of them singletons. This chain links TRBV7-2 with TRBJ2-3, with TRBD2 matching over 7 bases. The sequence was obtained from a human donor in a cohort sampled during active COVID-19. The material sequenced was peripheral blood. The CDR3 DNA sequence: TGTGCCAGCAGCCGCGGGGGAAGCACAGATACGCAGTATTTT. It encodes CASSRGGSTDTQYF.